This entry lists 31 T cell receptor beta chains sequenced from one sample in a study of lymphopenia after photon versus proton radiotherapy. Profiled with immunoSEQ multiplex PCR; TCRdb holds only in-frame clones, not every one. This table holds 55,000 to 85,000 clones, 85% to 95% found once. Specimen: peripheral blood, collected from a patient treated with photon-based radiotherapy. The origin of the receptors is a woman aged 40-49 years with cholangiocarcinoma.

The rearrangement uses TRBV9 and TRBJ2-3; D not resolved. Germline CDR1 reads SGDLS; CDR2 reads YYNGEE. The CDR3 contains 14 residues. V gave up 0 bases and J gave up 4 bases, with 9 bases separating them. The CDR3 reads CASSVEAQSDTQYF. The CDR3, as DNA: TGTGCCAGCAGCGTAGAGGCCCAATCAGATACGCAGTATTTT.

The genes are TRBV6-5 and TRBJ1-1; D may be TRBD1 (5 bases). CDR1 and CDR2 (germline): MNHEY, SVGAGI. V gave up 0 bases and J gave up 0 bases, with 8 bases separating them. The CDR3 has 15 amino acids. The CDR3 DNA reads TGTGCCAGCAGTTACTCCGAGGGGATGAACACTGAAGCTTTCTTT. Its translation is CASSYSEGMNTEAFF.

The rearrangement links TRBV9 to TRBJ2-7; no definite D call. Germline values: CDR1 SGDLS, CDR2 YYNGEE. This CDR3 spans 14 amino acids. The ends were cut back, 0 bases at V and 0 bases at J, with 7 bases in the middle. Here the CDR3 DNA reads TGTGCCAGCAGCGTAGGACATACCTCCTACGAGCAGTACTTC. It translates to CASSVGHTSYEQYF.

CDR3: CASSLVGTANYGYTF. In DNA, the CDR3 is TGCGCCAGCAGCTTGGTCGGGACAGCTAACTATGGCTACACCTTC. V usage is TRBV5-1 and J usage is TRBJ1-2; the match to TRBD1 covers 7 bases. Germline V gene lookup returns CDR1 SGHRS and CDR2 YFSETQ. Trimming cost V 0 bases and J 0 bases; bases outside gene matches: 2. This CDR3 has 15 amino acids.

This chain connects TRBV5-1 to TRBJ2-7; D not certain. Per germline, CDR1 SGHRS and CDR2 YFSETQ. The CDR3 loop spans 14 amino acids. V was trimmed by 0 bases and J by 0 bases, leaving 7 bases between them. CDR3 DNA sequence: TGCGCCAGCAGCTTGGAAGGCAGCTCCTACGAGCAGTACTTC. This sequence encodes CASSLEGSSYEQYF.

This chain links TRBV4-3 with TRBJ2-5, with TRBD2 matching over 9 bases. Germline CDR1 reads LGHNA; CDR2 reads YSLEER. J lost 5 bases, V lost 2 bases, and 6 bases had no gene match. The CDR3 totals 15 residues. As DNA, the CDR3 is TGCGCCAGCAGCCAAATTAGCGGGAGAATGGAGACCCAGTACTTC. Its translation: CASSQISGRMETQYF.

This chain connects TRBV19 to TRBJ1-5, with 7 bases matching TRBD1. Germline-derived CDR1 and CDR2 are LNHDA and SQIVND (reference sequence). The CDR3 loop spans 15 amino acids. The V gene end was trimmed by 0 bases and the J gene end by 9 bases; junction bases not matched to a gene: 8. CDR3 protein: CASSIELQGIPPQHF. Written as DNA, the CDR3 is TGTGCCAGTAGTATAGAATTACAGGGGATCCCGCCCCAGCATTTT.

The rearrangement joins TRBV6-1 to TRBJ2-7; TRBD2 aligns across 10 bases. Germline CDR1 MNHNS, CDR2 SASEGT. V was pared by 5 bases and J by 0 bases, with 1 base of the junction left unmatched. The CDR3 is 14 amino acids. In DNA, the CDR3 is TGTGCCAGCAGTTCTAGCGGGGGCTCCTACGAGCAGTACTTC. Translating gives CASSSSGGSYEQYF.

V usage is TRBV11-1 and J usage is TRBJ2-1; 12 bases fit TRBD2. This CDR3 spans 14 amino acids. With V trimmed by 4 bases and J by 9 bases, 4 bases remained unmatched. The germline CDR1 and CDR2 sequences are SGHAT and FQDESV (reference sequence). The CDR3 here is CASSSRTSGTEQFF. CDR3 nucleotides: TGTGCCAGCAGCTCGCGGACTAGCGGGACTGAGCAGTTCTTC.

This clone turned up a few times. CDR3 sequence: CASSTSNTEAFF. The CDR3 DNA reads TGTGCCAGCAGCACCTCGAACACTGAAGCTTTCTTT. The chain links TRBV9 to TRBJ1-1; D not certain. Germline-derived CDR1 and CDR2 are SGDLS and YYNGEE. V was trimmed by 4 bases and J by 1 base, leaving 5 bases between them. This CDR3 region has 12 residues.

The J gene is TRBJ1-6, the V gene TRBV5-1; D remains ambiguous. CDR1 and CDR2 from the germline V gene are SGHRS and YFSETQ. The CDR3 extends over 15 amino acids. Between the trimmed V and J ends, which lost 4 bases and 2 bases, there was a span of 10 bases. For the CDR3, the DNA is TGCGCCAGCAGCACGAAGGACCCCTATAATTCACCCCTCCACTTT. Translated, it gives CASSTKDPYNSPLHF.

The chain links TRBV5-1 to TRBJ2-3; D not resolved. Trimming removed 3 bases from V and 8 bases from J, with 13 bases in between. The germline V gene encodes CDR1 SGHRS and CDR2 YFSETQ. The CDR3 has 13 amino acids. For the CDR3, the DNA is TGCGCCAGCAGCTATGAGGAATCTGGTACGCAGTATTTT. Translating it yields CASSYEESGTQYF.

The V and J genes are TRBV15 and TRBJ1-1; 11 bases fit TRBD1. Per germline, CDR1 LNHNV and CDR2 YYDKDF (reference sequence). The CDR3 is made up of 14 amino acids. The J segment lost 3 bases and the V segment lost 8 bases, leaving 5 bases of the junction unmatched. The CDR3 here is CATGSGQGDTEAFF. In DNA, the CDR3 is TGTGCCACCGGTTCGGGACAGGGGGACACTGAAGCTTTCTTT.

CDR3 in DNA: TGCGCCAGCAGCCCAGGGACAGGGGAAAGTTCACCCCTCCACTTT. It is translated as CASSPGTGESSPLHF. This sequence joins TRBV5-1 and TRBJ1-6, with 10 bases aligning to TRBD1. The V gene end was trimmed by 4 bases and the J gene end by 9 bases; junction bases not matched to a gene: 7. This CDR3 spans 15 amino acids. The germline CDR1 and CDR2 sequences are SGHRS and YFSETQ.

CDR3: CASSLGLSTDTQYF. The CDR3 DNA reads as TGTGCCAGCAGTTTAGGTCTGAGCACAGATACGCAGTATTTT. This sequence joins TRBV27 and TRBJ2-3; D gene uncertain. The ends were cut back, 2 bases at V and 0 bases at J, with 6 bases in the middle. The CDR3 sequence is 14 residues long. Per germline, CDR1 MNHEY and CDR2 SMNVEV (reference sequence).

The chain employs TRBV29-1 and TRBJ1-2; 8 nucleotides agree with TRBD1. CDR1 is SQVTM and CDR2 is ANQGSEA in the germline V gene. CDR3 length: 14 amino acids. The V segment lost 7 bases and the J segment 7 bases; nucleotides outside the gene matches: 14. The CDR3 loop is CSAKPAGGDSGYTF. The CDR3 region has the DNA TGCAGCGCCAAACCCGCAGGGGGCGACAGTGGCTACACCTTC. The whole variable domain, remainder taken from reference TRBV29-1 and TRBJ1-2, is SAVISQKPSRDICQRGTSLTIQCQVDSQVTMMFWYRQQPGQSLTLIATANQGSEATYESGFVIDKFPISRPNLTFSTLTVSNMSPEDSSIYLCSAKPAGGDSGYTFGSGTRLTVV.

In DNA, the CDR3 is TGCGCCAGCAGCTTACAGGGCGACTATGGCTACACCTTC. The encoded protein is CASSLQGDYGYTF. The chain carries TRBV5-1 and TRBJ1-2; D might be TRBD1 (6 bases). V was clipped by 2 bases and J by 3 bases, with 8 bases between them. There are 13 residues in the CDR3. Germline V gives CDR1 SGHRS, CDR2 YFSETQ.

The V and J genes are TRBV27 and TRBJ1-6; TRBD1 agrees at 9 bases. V lost 5 bases to trimming and J lost 10 bases; unmatched junction nucleotides: 9. The CDR3 has 15 amino acids. In germline, CDR1 is MNHEY, CDR2 SMNVEV (reference sequence). The CDR3 spells CASSPWRDRASPLHF. The CDR3 bases are TGTGCCAGCAGTCCCTGGCGGGACAGGGCCTCACCCCTCCACTTT.

Points on this clone: Germline is not matched at one junction end, which may reflect a read error. CDR3 DNA sequence: TGTGCCAGCAACTTGGACAGGGCAAAAAATCAGCCCCAGCATTTT. Translation: CASNLDRAKNQPQHF. The chain uses TRBV5-5 and TRBJ1-5; the match to TRBD1 covers 8 bases. Germline CDR1 SGHKS, CDR2 YYEKEE (reference sequence). This CDR3 has 15 residues.

This chain connects TRBV5-1 to TRBJ1-1; tentative D call: TRBD1 (5 bases). V was pared by 6 bases and J by 8 bases, with 14 bases between. Per the germline V gene, CDR1 is SGHRS and CDR2 is YFSETQ. CDR3 length: 12 residues. CDR3 residues: CASTGDGLEAFF. The CDR3 DNA reads as TGCGCCAGCACGGGGGACGGATTAGAAGCTTTCTTT.

The rearrangement joins TRBV28 to TRBJ2-5, with unresolved D. Germline V lookup: CDR1 MDHEN, CDR2 SYDVKM. The CDR3 has 11 amino acids. V dropped 3 bases and J dropped 5 bases, with 4 bases sitting between them. CDR3 in amino acids: CASSFVETQYF. CDR3 sequence (DNA): TGTGCCAGCAGTTTTGTGGAGACCCAGTACTTC.

This chain connects TRBV27 to TRBJ1-6; D gene ambiguous. Germline-derived CDR1 and CDR2 are MNHEY and SMNVEV (reference sequence). This CDR3 region has 16 residues. Deletions cut 2 bases from V and 0 bases from J, with 8 bases between. The CDR3 bases are TGTGCCAGCAGTTTAGCCCAGAACTCCTATAATTCACCCCTCCACTTT. It is translated as CASSLAQNSYNSPLHF.

This rearrangement joins TRBV2 to TRBJ2-7, with D uncertain. The CDR3 totals 13 residues. The V end lost 0 bases, the J end lost 5 bases, and 8 bases lay between the germline ends. The germline CDR1 and CDR2 sequences are SNHLY and FYNNEI. The CDR3 region has the DNA TGTGCCAGCAGTGAAGCGCGCCGAGACGAGCAGTACTTC. This gives the protein CASSEARRDEQYF.

The chain combines TRBV6-1 with TRBJ2-1; the match to TRBD1 covers 7 bases. The V and J ends lost 8 bases and 9 bases, in that order; junction bases with no gene match: 10. CDR3 length: 13 amino acids. Germline V gene sequence: CDR1 MNHNS, CDR2 SASEGT. The CDR3 spells CASRSGQWTEQFF. The DNA of the CDR3 is TGTGCCAGCCGCTCGGGACAGTGGACTGAGCAGTTCTTC.

The J gene is TRBJ1-1, the V gene TRBV10-1; D not resolved. This CDR3 region has 13 residues. V lost 2 bases and J 5 bases, leaving 9 bases between the germline ends. The germline CDR1 and CDR2 sequences are WNHNN and SYGVQD (reference sequence). CDR3 sequence (DNA): TGCGCCAGCAGTGAGAACACCGGAACTGAAGCTTTCTTT. Encoded protein: CASSENTGTEAFF.

J is TRBJ1-5 and V is TRBV28; D gene unclear. With 2 bases removed from V and 7 bases from J, the gap between germline ends came to 9 bases. Germline V lookup: CDR1 MDHEN, CDR2 SYDVKM. This CDR3 contains 13 residues. CDR3 sequence (DNA): TGTGCCAGCAGTTTAAACGGTTACCAGCCCCAGCATTTT. Amino acid sequence: CASSLNGYQPQHF.

The rearrangement uses TRBV9 and TRBJ2-1; D uncertain. The CDR3 extends over 13 amino acids. Trimming took off 0 bases at V and 7 bases at J, with 8 bases between the two ends. Germline V gene data show CDR1 as SGDLS and CDR2 as YYNGEE. CDR3 nucleotides: TGTGCCAGCAGCGTAGAGCCCGGGAATGAGCAGTTCTTC. Encoded protein: CASSVEPGNEQFF. Full variable domain (missing parts from reference TRBV9 and TRBJ2-1): DSGVTQTPKHLITATGQRVTLRCSPRSGDLSVYWYQQSLDQGLQFLIQYYNGEERAKGNILERFSAQQFPDLHSELNLSSLELGDSALYFCASSVEPGNEQFFGPGTRLTVL.

This clone has only one observation. This sequence joins TRBV28 and TRBJ1-2; TRBD1 agrees at 7 bases. The V gene's germline CDR1 is MDHEN and CDR2 SYDVKM. Trimming took 7 bases from V and 3 from J; bases not matched to a gene: 8. CDR3 length equals 14 residues. The CDR3, as DNA: TGTGCCAGCACTACTTCAGGACAGGACTATGGCTACACCTTC. Its translation: CASTTSGQDYGYTF.

This chain links TRBV28 with TRBJ2-3; maybe TRBD2 (5 bases). The CDR3 has 15 residues. The germline V gene encodes CDR1 MDHEN and CDR2 SYDVKM. V was shortened by 6 bases and J by 3 bases, with 16 bases between the two germline ends. The DNA of the CDR3 is TGTGCCAGCAGCCCCCGGGGATGGGGTACAGATACGCAGTATTTT. Protein product: CASSPRGWGTDTQYF.

V is TRBV6-1 and J is TRBJ2-7, with 8 bases identical to TRBD1. J lost 4 bases, V lost 7 bases, and 9 bases had no gene match. The CDR3 covers 14 residues. Germline V gene data show CDR1 as MNHNS and CDR2 as SASEGT. The CDR3 coding sequence is TGTGCCAGCATAGCTCCAGGGGGCTGGTACGAGCAGTACTTC. Its protein is CASIAPGGWYEQYF.

This chain connects TRBV15 to TRBJ1-6, with 9 bases that match TRBD1. CDR1 is LNHNV and CDR2 is YYDKDF in the germline V gene (reference sequence). V lost 3 bases and J lost 10; bases outside the gene matches: 7. The CDR3 has 15 residues. The CDR3 sequence: CATSRAQGAGSPLHF. CDR3 bases: TGTGCCACCAGCAGGGCACAGGGGGCCGGATCACCCCTCCACTTT.